Below, 21 T cell receptor beta chains from the same sample are listed, as sequenced in a study of monozygotic twins with cystic fibrosis (dated by TCRdb to the early 2020s). Library preparation employed the immunoSEQ multiplex PCR assay. TCRdb re-hosts the immuneACCESS table, in-frame sequences only. Its copies lack some clones; in the studies checked, an unresolved V gene accounts for under half of them, and the cause for the rest is not known. The sample table records 15,000 to 20,000 clones; about 96% of these occur just once. The ten largest clones take up approximately 0.62% of the sample. What was sequenced was blood. These receptors all come from a girl aged 2 to 10 with cystic fibrosis.

CDR3: CASSQDRDQPQHF. CDR3 coding DNA: TGTGCCAGCAGCCAGGACAGGGACCAGCCCCAGCATTTT. The chain employs TRBV27 and TRBJ1-5, with 8 bases identical to TRBD1. Trimming at V came to 6 bases and at J to 7 bases, leaving 5 bases not matched to a gene. CDR3 length equals 13 residues. Germline-derived CDR1 and CDR2 are MNHEY and SMNVEV (reference sequence).

The genes are TRBV18 and TRBJ2-7, with 9 nucleotides matching TRBD1. CDR3 length: 13 amino acids. CDR1 is KGHSH, CDR2 LQKENI, per germline. V trimming: 4 bases; J trimming: 5 bases; junction bases outside the gene matches: 3. CDR3 nucleotide sequence: TGTGCCAGCTCACGACAGGGGGGTGACGAGCAGTACTTC. The encoded protein is CASSRQGGDEQYF.

The chain recombines TRBV2 with TRBJ1-2; no clear D. Trimming took 4 bases from V and 4 from J, leaving 10 bases between them. Germline loops: CDR1 SNHLY, CDR2 FYNNEI. The CDR3 length is 13 residues. For the CDR3, the DNA is TGTGCCAGCAGTGGTGGGGAAATCTATGGCTACACCTTC. It encodes CASSGGEIYGYTF.

This clone has just one count. The chain's CDR3 is CASPSIGGTEAFF. DNA of the CDR3: TGTGCCAGCCCCTCCATAGGGGGTACTGAAGCTTTCTTT. This chain joins TRBV2 and TRBJ1-1, with D tentatively TRBD1 (6 bases). CDR1 and CDR2 from the germline V gene are SNHLY and FYNNEI. This CDR3 is built from 13 residues. V shed 8 bases and J shed 5 bases, with 15 bases lying between them.

This chain links TRBV28 with TRBJ1-6; D is unresolved. Germline V gene data show CDR1 as MDHEN and CDR2 as SYDVKM. The CDR3 runs 13 residues. V was trimmed by 5 bases and J by 8 bases, leaving 10 bases between them. The CDR3 DNA reads as TGTGCCAGCAGTACCTCCACCGATTCACCCCTCCACTTT. The encoded protein is CASSTSTDSPLHF.

J is TRBJ2-1 and V is TRBV5-6; D ambiguous. The CDR3 loop spans 12 amino acids. V dropped 4 bases and J dropped 5 bases, with 7 bases sitting between them. Germline CDR1 reads SGHDT; CDR2 reads YYEEEE. The CDR3 spells CASSPVDNEQFF. DNA for the CDR3: TGTGCCAGCAGCCCCGTGGACAATGAGCAGTTCTTC.

V and J are TRBV27 and TRBJ1-1; the D gene is possibly TRBD1 (5 bases). V lost 2 bases to trimming and J lost 0 bases, with 13 bases between them. Per germline, CDR1 MNHEY and CDR2 SMNVEV (reference sequence). This CDR3 has 16 residues. CDR3 residues: CASSLLAGKMNTEAFF. CDR3 bases: TGTGCCAGCAGTTTACTGGCAGGGAAGATGAACACTGAAGCTTTCTTT.

The CDR3, as DNA: TGTGCCAGCAGCTTAGATCAATACGAGCAGTACTTC. Translating gives CASSLDQYEQYF. The V and J genes are TRBV11-3 and TRBJ2-7; D remains ambiguous. Germline CDR1 reads SGHNT; CDR2 reads YENEEA. V lost 0 bases and J lost 4, with 4 bases in between. This CDR3 has 12 amino acids.

The chain joins TRBV7-2 to TRBJ1-5; D possibly corresponds to TRBD1 (6 bases). The V end lost 4 bases, the J end lost 2 bases, and 12 bases lay between the germline ends. CDR3 length: 15 amino acids. Germline V lookup: CDR1 SGHTA, CDR2 FQGNSA. Here the CDR3 reads CASSSYPGGNQPQHF. The CDR3 region has the DNA TGTGCCAGCAGCTCCTATCCAGGGGGCAATCAGCCCCAGCATTTT.

This chain joins TRBV19 and TRBJ2-2, with TRBD1 identical over 9 bases. There are 14 residues in the CDR3. Germline CDR1 LNHDA, CDR2 SQIVND (reference sequence). The junction had 4 bases not matched to a gene; V was cut back by 9 bases and J by 2 bases. The CDR3 DNA is TGTGCCAGCCGGGACAGGGCTAACACCGGGGAGCTGTTTTTT. It codes for CASRDRANTGELFF.

This sequence joins TRBV10-3 and TRBJ2-2; D tentatively fits TRBD1 or TRBD2 (6 bases each). The CDR3 covers 17 residues. V was trimmed by 3 bases and J by 2 bases, leaving 16 bases between them. Germline CDR1 and CDR2: ENHRY and SYGVKD. For the CDR3, the DNA is TGTGCCATCAGTGAACCGGGGGCAGAAGTTAACACCGGGGAGCTGTTTTTT. Amino acids: CAISEPGAEVNTGELFF.

This clone was observed a handful of times. The chain couples TRBV21-1 to TRBJ1-6. TRBV21-1 is termed a pseudogene. CDR3 length: 16 residues. The CDR3 here is CASSKRVGGDNSPLHF. CDR3 DNA sequence: TGTGCCAGCAGCAAAAGGGTTGGAGGGGATAATTCACCCCTCCACTTT.

V and J are TRBV25-1 and TRBJ2-5; 9 bases match TRBD1. CDR3 length: 12 amino acids. J was trimmed by 9 bases and V by 4 bases; bases with no gene match: 3. Germline V gene data show CDR1 as MGHDK and CDR2 as SYGVNS. The CDR3, as DNA: TGTGCCAGCAGTGGGGACAGGGTCGCCCAGTACTTC. It specifies CASSGDRVAQYF. Drawing the rest from reference TRBV25-1 and TRBJ2-5, the complete variable domain is EADIYQTPRYLVIGTGKKITLECSQTMGHDKMYWYQQDPGMELHLIHYSYGVNSTEKGDLSSESTVSRIRTEHFPLTLESARPSHTSQYLCASSGDRVAQYFGPGTRLLVL.

CDR3 bases: TGTGCCAGCAGCGCAGAAGGGCACAATAATTCCTACGAGCAGTACTTC. Translation gives CASSAEGHNNSYEQYF. This chain joins TRBV9 and TRBJ2-7; D unclear. The germline V gene has CDR1 SGDLS and CDR2 YYNGEE. V lost 3 bases, J lost 1 base, and 17 bases lay in between. This CDR3 comprises 16 residues.

The chain links TRBV7-7 to TRBJ2-3, with TRBD1 identical over 7 bases. The CDR3 runs 17 residues. Germline CDR1 reads SSHAT; CDR2 reads FNYEAQ (reference sequence). The junction had 11 bases not matched to a gene; V was cut back by 5 bases and J by 0 bases. CDR3 loop: CASSGYKDRNSTDTQYF. The DNA of the CDR3 is TGTGCCAGCAGCGGCTACAAGGACAGGAATAGCACAGATACGCAGTATTTT.

This CDR3 reads CASSLFRVVNYGYTF. CDR3 DNA sequence: TGTGCCAGCAGTTTATTTAGGGTGGTTAACTATGGCTACACCTTC. The genes are TRBV28 and TRBJ1-2; D unclear. Trimming removed 1 base from V and 1 base from J, with 10 bases in between. Looked up from germline, CDR1 is MDHEN and CDR2 is SYDVKM. The CDR3 is made up of 15 amino acids.

The CDR3 protein is CASSPKLAGGNEQFF. The DNA for the CDR3 is TGTGCCAGCAGCCCAAAACTAGCGGGGGGCAATGAGCAGTTCTTC. The chain links TRBV7-9 to TRBJ2-1, with TRBD2 identical over 12 bases. This CDR3 has 15 amino acids. Germline assignment: CDR1 SEHNR and CDR2 FQNEAQ (reference sequence). After removal of 5 bases from V and 6 bases from J, the junction contained 5 bases not matched to a gene. Together with reference TRBV7-9 and TRBJ2-1, the CDR3 gives the full variable domain: DTGVSQNPRHKITKRGQNVTFRCDPISEHNRLYWYRQTLGQGPEFLTYFQNEAQLEKSRLLSDRFSAERPKGSFSTLEIQRTEQGDSAMYLCASSPKLAGGNEQFFGPGTRLTVL.

This clone was seen once. The chain combines TRBV28 with TRBJ2-7; perhaps TRBD1 as D (6 bases). The CDR3 loop spans 14 amino acids. Between the trimmed V and J ends, which lost 6 bases and 5 bases, there was a span of 17 bases. The germline V gene has CDR1 MDHEN and CDR2 SYDVKM. CDR3 DNA sequence: TGTGCCAGCAGCCGCCTCCCGACAGGTGACGAGCAGTACTTC. Translation gives CASSRLPTGDEQYF.

The chain has TRBV30 and TRBJ2-7; 8 positions agree with TRBD2. The germline V gene has CDR1 GTSNPN and CDR2 SVGIG (reference sequence). The V gene end was trimmed by 5 bases and the J gene end by 0 bases; junction bases not matched to a gene: 3. The CDR3 runs 13 residues. The chain's CDR3 is CAWGSGASYEQYF. DNA for the CDR3: TGTGCCTGGGGTAGCGGGGCCTCCTACGAGCAGTACTTC.

V and J are TRBV4-3 and TRBJ2-1; D is unresolved. The CDR3 contains 15 residues. Germline CDR1 reads LGHNA; CDR2 reads YSLEER. With 1 base removed from V and 7 bases from J, the gap between germline ends came to 14 bases. The CDR3 protein is CASSQVASAWNEQFF. DNA of the CDR3: TGCGCCAGCAGCCAAGTAGCAAGCGCATGGAATGAGCAGTTCTTC.

The chain has TRBV6-5 and TRBJ1-5; D gene uncertain. V was clipped by 6 bases and J by 4 bases, with 13 bases between them. Looked up from germline, CDR1 is MNHEY and CDR2 is SVGAGI. The length of the CDR3 is 14 residues. The CDR3 spells CASSEQNRNQPQHF. CDR3 nucleotide sequence: TGTGCCAGCAGCGAACAAAACCGTAATCAGCCCCAGCATTTT.